This T cell receptor (beta chain) was captured in a study of memory CD4+ T cells and cytomegalovirus serostatus. CDR3 length equals 19 residues. TCRdb keeps only in-frame clones here, not all; method: immunoSEQ multiplex PCR. This table holds about 29,000 clones, more than 70% found once. Single viable CD3+CD4+CD8-CD45RO+ cells were sorted as the memory CD4+ T cells. This clonotype was sampled from an adult in good health and CMV-seronegative. Sequencing was carried out using memory CD4+ T cells from blood. The genes are TRBV7-5 and TRBJ1-5; the table's D gene call, TRBD1, was not cross checked with the DNA. TRBV7-5 is an annotated pseudogene. CDR3 sequence (DNA): TGTGCCAGAAGCTTAGCCTGGACAGTCCTGGGGACTAGCAATCAGCCCCAGCATTTT. It specifies CARSLAWTVLGTSNQPQHF.